Listed below are T cell receptor beta chains from one sample, sequenced in a study of long-term antiretroviral therapy in people with HIV. TCRdb's table, derived via immunoSEQ multiplex PCR, lists solely in-frame clones and lacks some. The data hold some 13,000 clones, with 75% to 85% observed a single time. This specimen was unsorted PBMCs, taken 3.4 years after starting antiretroviral therapy. The source of these receptors is a man between 40 and 49 years old with HIV. The CDR3 runs from the conserved cysteine through the conserved F or W. Fields, in order: clone size, V gene, J gene, D gene, CDR3 protein, CDR3 DNA. D genes are given only for firm matches. Only some rows state a clone size, as once, few, many or a class for expanded clones.

abundance: .; v_gene: TRBV29-1; j_gene: TRBJ1-3; d_gene: TRBD1; CDR3aa: CSVTGGSSGNTIYF; CDR3nt: TGCAGCGTAACAGGGGGAAGCTCTGGAAACACCATATATTTT
abundance: .; v_gene: TRBV5-5; j_gene: TRBJ1-1; d_gene: .; CDR3aa: CASSLDMNTEAFF; CDR3nt: TGTGCCAGCAGCTTGGACATGAACACTGAAGCTTTCTTT
abundance: .; v_gene: TRBV27; j_gene: TRBJ1-2; d_gene: .; CDR3aa: CASSQTWDGKTYGYTF; CDR3nt: TGTGCCAGCAGCCAAACATGGGACGGAAAAACCTATGGCTACACCTTC
abundance: few; v_gene: TRBV27; j_gene: TRBJ1-5; d_gene: TRBD1; CDR3aa: CASSPGTGPEPQHF; CDR3nt: TGTGCCAGCAGTCCCGGGACAGGCCCCGAGCCCCAGCATTTT
abundance: few; v_gene: TRBV4-1; j_gene: TRBJ2-7; d_gene: TRBD2; CDR3aa: CASSFLTSGAYEQYF; CDR3nt: TGCGCCAGCAGCTTTCTTACTAGCGGGGCCTACGAGCAGTACTTC
abundance: .; v_gene: TRBV28; j_gene: TRBJ1-2; d_gene: .; CDR3aa: CASSLGRDYYGYTF; CDR3nt: TGTGCCAGCAGTTTGGGGAGGGACTACTATGGCTACACCTTC
abundance: .; v_gene: TRBV27; j_gene: TRBJ1-2; d_gene: TRBD1; CDR3aa: CASSLSGGGDYTF; CDR3nt: TGTGCCAGCAGTTTATCGGGAGGGGGCGACTACACCTTC
abundance: .; v_gene: TRBV6-5; j_gene: TRBJ2-2; d_gene: TRBD1; CDR3aa: CASSYGTGLTGELFF; CDR3nt: TGTGCCAGCAGTTACGGGACAGGTCTCACCGGGGAGCTGTTTTTT
abundance: .; v_gene: TRBV28; j_gene: TRBJ2-5; d_gene: TRBD1; CDR3aa: CASSRDRTHRGTQYF; CDR3nt: TGTGCCAGCAGCCGGGACAGGACGCACCGGGGGACCCAGTACTTC
abundance: .; v_gene: TRBV18; j_gene: TRBJ2-1; d_gene: .; CDR3aa: CASSMGRRINEQFF; CDR3nt: TGTGCCAGCTCAATGGGGCGACGGATAAATGAGCAGTTCTTC
abundance: .; v_gene: TRBV9; j_gene: TRBJ1-1; d_gene: TRBD1; CDR3aa: CASSVNPGQGGTEAFF; CDR3nt: TGTGCCAGCAGCGTAAACCCGGGACAGGGCGGTACTGAAGCTTTCTTT
abundance: .; v_gene: TRBV6-5; j_gene: TRBJ1-5; d_gene: .; CDR3aa: CASSYSYYQPQHF; CDR3nt: TGTGCCAGCAGTTACTCTTACTATCAGCCCCAGCATTTT
abundance: .; v_gene: TRBV28; j_gene: TRBJ2-5; d_gene: .; CDR3aa: CASIGVTHRTQYF; CDR3nt: TGTGCCAGTATTGGAGTAACCCACCGGACCCAGTACTTC
abundance: .; v_gene: TRBV4-2; j_gene: TRBJ1-2; d_gene: .; CDR3aa: CASSQVGEQINYGYTF; CDR3nt: TGTGCCAGCAGCCAAGTGGGGGAACAGATTAACTATGGCTACACCTTC
abundance: .; v_gene: TRBV18; j_gene: TRBJ2-7; d_gene: .; CDR3aa: CASSPPRAWYEQYF; CDR3nt: TGTGCCAGCTCACCTCCCAGGGCGTGGTACGAGCAGTACTTC
abundance: once; v_gene: TRBV6-5; j_gene: TRBJ2-7; d_gene: TRBD1; CDR3aa: CASSSYRGSPYEQYF; CDR3nt: TGTGCCAGCAGTTCATACAGGGGCTCCCCCTACGAGCAGTACTTC
abundance: .; v_gene: TRBV5-6; j_gene: TRBJ1-3; d_gene: .; CDR3aa: CASVGGYGGSGNTIYF; CDR3nt: TGTGCCAGCGTGGGAGGATACGGGGGATCTGGAAACACCATATATTTT
abundance: .; v_gene: TRBV28; j_gene: TRBJ1-5; d_gene: .; CDR3aa: CASTRAQPNQPQHF; CDR3nt: TGTGCCAGCACCCGAGCACAGCCCAATCAGCCCCAGCATTTT
abundance: once; v_gene: TRBV6-5; j_gene: TRBJ2-1; d_gene: .; CDR3aa: CASSYRPGAFNEQFF; CDR3nt: TGTGCCAGCAGTTACAGGCCGGGAGCCTTCAATGAGCAGTTCTTC
abundance: .; v_gene: TRBV14; j_gene: TRBJ1-1; d_gene: .; CDR3aa: CASSQALWSNTEAFF; CDR3nt: TGTGCCAGCAGCCAGGCCCTATGGTCGAACACTGAAGCTTTCTTT
abundance: .; v_gene: TRBV19; j_gene: TRBJ2-7; d_gene: .; CDR3aa: CASSIDLGNEQYF; CDR3nt: TGTGCCAGTAGTATAGATCTGGGCAACGAGCAGTACTTC
abundance: .; v_gene: TRBV27; j_gene: TRBJ1-3; d_gene: TRBD1; CDR3aa: CASSLTTGMGNTIYF; CDR3nt: TGTGCCAGCAGTCTAACGACAGGGATGGGAAACACCATATATTTT
abundance: .; v_gene: TRBV28; j_gene: TRBJ1-2; d_gene: .; CDR3aa: CASSSTPYGYTF; CDR3nt: TGTGCCAGCAGTTCAACCCCCTATGGCTACACCTTC
abundance: .; v_gene: TRBV18; j_gene: TRBJ1-5; d_gene: .; CDR3aa: CASSPVGIGNSNQPQHF; CDR3nt: TGTGCCAGCTCACCTGTAGGGATCGGTAATAGCAATCAGCCCCAGCATTTT
abundance: .; v_gene: TRBV7-3; j_gene: TRBJ1-1; d_gene: .; CDR3aa: CASSLWAQMNTEAFF; CDR3nt: TGTGCCAGCAGCTTGTGGGCACAGATGAACACTGAAGCTTTCTTT
abundance: .; v_gene: TRBV27; j_gene: TRBJ2-1; d_gene: TRBD2; CDR3aa: CASSYPSLAGGYNEQFF; CDR3nt: TGTGCCAGCAGTTACCCCTCTCTAGCGGGAGGCTACAATGAGCAGTTCTTC
abundance: .; v_gene: TRBV19; j_gene: TRBJ2-7; d_gene: .; CDR3aa: CASSISGQGSYEQYF; CDR3nt: TGTGCCAGTAGTATTTCGGGGCAGGGGTCCTACGAGCAGTACTTC
abundance: .; v_gene: TRBV4-3; j_gene: TRBJ1-5; d_gene: .; CDR3aa: CASSQDGQSEPQHF; CDR3nt: TGCGCCAGCAGCCAAGATGGCCAGTCCGAGCCCCAGCATTTT
abundance: .; v_gene: TRBV5-4; j_gene: TRBJ1-2; d_gene: TRBD1; CDR3aa: CASSLEGAISGYTF; CDR3nt: TGTGCCAGCAGCTTAGAGGGGGCGATCTCTGGCTACACCTTC
abundance: .; v_gene: TRBV7-2; j_gene: TRBJ2-3; d_gene: .; CDR3aa: CASRLITDTQYF; CDR3nt: TGTGCCAGCAGACTCATCACAGATACGCAGTATTTT
abundance: .; v_gene: TRBV10-3; j_gene: TRBJ2-5; d_gene: .; CDR3aa: CATSGHQETQYF; CDR3nt: TGTGCCACCTCGGGTCATCAAGAGACCCAGTACTTC
abundance: .; v_gene: TRBV25-1; j_gene: TRBJ2-4; d_gene: .; CDR3aa: CASKPPGQFLAKNIQYF; CDR3nt: TGTGCCAGCAAGCCGCCCGGACAGTTCCTAGCCAAAAACATTCAGTACTTC
abundance: .; v_gene: TRBV29-1; j_gene: TRBJ2-1; d_gene: TRBD2; CDR3aa: CSVERAGGSYNEQFF; CDR3nt: TGCAGCGTTGAACGCGCGGGAGGCTCCTACAATGAGCAGTTCTTC
abundance: .; v_gene: TRBV28; j_gene: TRBJ1-6; d_gene: .; CDR3aa: CASSRGGEIGSPLHF; CDR3nt: TGTGCCAGCAGCCGGGGGGGCGAAATAGGTTCACCCCTCCACTTT
abundance: .; v_gene: TRBV11-2; j_gene: TRBJ1-2; d_gene: .; CDR3aa: CASSAPEGRSYGYTF; CDR3nt: TGTGCCAGCAGCGCCCCGGAGGGCAGGTCCTATGGCTACACCTTC
abundance: .; v_gene: TRBV28; j_gene: TRBJ1-2; d_gene: .; CDR3aa: CASTSPGGSGYTF; CDR3nt: TGTGCCAGCACCTCCCCTGGGGGGTCTGGCTACACCTTC